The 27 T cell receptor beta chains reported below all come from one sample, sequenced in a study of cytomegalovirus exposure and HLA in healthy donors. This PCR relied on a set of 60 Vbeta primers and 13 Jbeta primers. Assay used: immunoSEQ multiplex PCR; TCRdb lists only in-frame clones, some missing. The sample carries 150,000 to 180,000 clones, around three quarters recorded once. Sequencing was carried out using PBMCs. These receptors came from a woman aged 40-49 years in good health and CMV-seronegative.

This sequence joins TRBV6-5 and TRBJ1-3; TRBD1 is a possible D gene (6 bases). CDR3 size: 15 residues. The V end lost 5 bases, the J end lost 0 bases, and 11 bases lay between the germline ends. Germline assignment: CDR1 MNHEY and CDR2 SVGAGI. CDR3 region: CASSNLGGSGNTIYF. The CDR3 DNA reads TGTGCCAGCAGTAACCTAGGGGGCTCTGGAAACACCATATATTTT.

CDR3: CATGYDRDQPQHF. CDR3 nucleotides: TGTGCCACCGGTTACGACAGGGACCAGCCCCAGCATTTT. The chain uses TRBV27 and TRBJ1-5, with 7 positions matching TRBD1. CDR1 is MNHEY, CDR2 SMNVEV, per germline (reference sequence). There are 13 residues in the CDR3. The V gene end was trimmed by 10 bases and the J gene end by 7 bases; junction bases not matched to a gene: 10.

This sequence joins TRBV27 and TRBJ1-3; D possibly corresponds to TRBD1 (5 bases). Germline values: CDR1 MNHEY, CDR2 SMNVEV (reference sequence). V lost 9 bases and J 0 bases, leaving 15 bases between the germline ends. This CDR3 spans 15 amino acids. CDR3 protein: CASLSLGGSGNTIYF. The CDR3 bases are TGTGCCAGTTTAAGCTTGGGGGGCTCTGGAAACACCATATATTTT.

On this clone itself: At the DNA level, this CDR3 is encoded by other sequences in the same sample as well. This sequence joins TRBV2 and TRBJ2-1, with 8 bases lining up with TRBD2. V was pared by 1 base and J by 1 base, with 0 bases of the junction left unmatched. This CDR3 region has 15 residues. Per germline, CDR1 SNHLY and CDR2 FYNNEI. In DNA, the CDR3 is TGTGCCAGCAGTGAAGGACTAGCGTCCTACAATGAGCAGTTCTTC. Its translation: CASSEGLASYNEQFF.

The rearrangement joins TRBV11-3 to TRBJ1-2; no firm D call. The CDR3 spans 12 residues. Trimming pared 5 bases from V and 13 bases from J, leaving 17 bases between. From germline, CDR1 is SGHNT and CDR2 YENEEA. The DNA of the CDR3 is TGTGCCAGCAGCCCTCTGGCCGGGAGGCGCACCTTC. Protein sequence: CASSPLAGRRTF.

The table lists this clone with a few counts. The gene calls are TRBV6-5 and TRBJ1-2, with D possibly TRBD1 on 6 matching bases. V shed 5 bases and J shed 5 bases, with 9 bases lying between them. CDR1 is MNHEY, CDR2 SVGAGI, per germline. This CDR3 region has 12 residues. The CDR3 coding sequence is TGTGCCAGCAGTCCCGGACAGTATGGCTACACCTTC. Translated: CASSPGQYGYTF.

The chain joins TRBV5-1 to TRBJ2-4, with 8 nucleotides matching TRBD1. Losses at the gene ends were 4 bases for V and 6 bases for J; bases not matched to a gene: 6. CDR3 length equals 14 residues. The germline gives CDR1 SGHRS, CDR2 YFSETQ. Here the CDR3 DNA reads TGCGCCAGCAGCCCGACGGGACAGGTAAACATTCAGTACTTC. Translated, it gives CASSPTGQVNIQYF.

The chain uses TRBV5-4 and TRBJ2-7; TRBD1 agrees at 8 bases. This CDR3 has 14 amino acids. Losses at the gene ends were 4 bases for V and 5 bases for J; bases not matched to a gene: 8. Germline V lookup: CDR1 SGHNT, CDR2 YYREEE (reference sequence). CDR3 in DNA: TGTGCCAGCAGCCCCCGGACAGGGAAGGACGAGCAGTACTTC. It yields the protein CASSPRTGKDEQYF.

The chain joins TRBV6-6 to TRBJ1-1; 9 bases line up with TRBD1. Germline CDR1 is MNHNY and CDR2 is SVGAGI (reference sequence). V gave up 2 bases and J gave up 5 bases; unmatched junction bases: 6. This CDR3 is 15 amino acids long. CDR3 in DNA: TGTGCCAGCAGTTACGGGCCGGGACAGGGAACTGAAGCTTTCTTT. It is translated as CASSYGPGQGTEAFF.

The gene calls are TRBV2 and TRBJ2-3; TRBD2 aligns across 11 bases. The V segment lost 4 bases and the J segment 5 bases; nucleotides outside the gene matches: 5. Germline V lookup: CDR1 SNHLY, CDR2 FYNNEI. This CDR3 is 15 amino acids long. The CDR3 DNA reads TGTGCCAGCAGTGGACTAGCGGGGATCGGAGATACGCAGTATTTT. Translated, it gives CASSGLAGIGDTQYF. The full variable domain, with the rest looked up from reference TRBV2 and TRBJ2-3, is EPEVTQTPSHQVTQMGQEVILRCVPISNHLYFYWYRQILGQKVEFLVSFYNNEISEKSEIFDDQFSVERPDGSNFTLKIRSTKLEDSAMYFCASSGLAGIGDTQYFGPGTRLTVL.

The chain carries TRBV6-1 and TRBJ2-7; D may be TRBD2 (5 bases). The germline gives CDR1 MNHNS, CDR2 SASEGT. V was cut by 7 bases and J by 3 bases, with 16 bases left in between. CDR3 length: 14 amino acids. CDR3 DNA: TGTGCCAGCATTCGGACTGAAGATATCTACGAGCAGTACTTC. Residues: CASIRTEDIYEQYF.

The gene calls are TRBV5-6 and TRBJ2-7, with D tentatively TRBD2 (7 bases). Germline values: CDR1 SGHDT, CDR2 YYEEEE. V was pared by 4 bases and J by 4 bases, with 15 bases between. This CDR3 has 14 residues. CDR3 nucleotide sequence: TGTGCCAGCAGCCCGAGGGGGGGGTTTTACGAGCAGTACTTC. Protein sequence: CASSPRGGFYEQYF. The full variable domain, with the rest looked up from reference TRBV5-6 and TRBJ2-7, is DAGVTQSPTHLIKTRGQQVTLRCSPKSGHDTVSWYQQALGQGPQFIFQYYEEEERQRGNFPDRFSGHQFPNYSSELNVNALLLGDSALYLCASSPRGGFYEQYFGPGTRLTVT.

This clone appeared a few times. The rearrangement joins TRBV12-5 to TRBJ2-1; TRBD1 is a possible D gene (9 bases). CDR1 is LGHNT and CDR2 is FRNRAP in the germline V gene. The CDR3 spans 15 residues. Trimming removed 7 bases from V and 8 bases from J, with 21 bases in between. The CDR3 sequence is CASAPGGDRVHEQFF. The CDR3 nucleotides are TGTGCTAGTGCCCCCGGGGGGGACAGGGTTCATGAGCAGTTCTTC.

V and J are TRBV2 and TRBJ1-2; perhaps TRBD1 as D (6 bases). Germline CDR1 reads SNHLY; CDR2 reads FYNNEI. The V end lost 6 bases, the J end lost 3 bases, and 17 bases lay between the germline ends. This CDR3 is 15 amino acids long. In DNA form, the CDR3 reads TGTGCCAGCAGACCCAGACAGGATGGTTACTATGGCTACACCTTC. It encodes CASRPRQDGYYGYTF.

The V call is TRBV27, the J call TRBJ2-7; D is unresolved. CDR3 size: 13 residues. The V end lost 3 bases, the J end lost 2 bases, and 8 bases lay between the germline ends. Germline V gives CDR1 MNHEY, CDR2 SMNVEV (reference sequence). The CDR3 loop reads CASSFRQTYEQYF. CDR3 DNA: TGTGCCAGCAGTTTCAGACAAACCTACGAGCAGTACTTC.

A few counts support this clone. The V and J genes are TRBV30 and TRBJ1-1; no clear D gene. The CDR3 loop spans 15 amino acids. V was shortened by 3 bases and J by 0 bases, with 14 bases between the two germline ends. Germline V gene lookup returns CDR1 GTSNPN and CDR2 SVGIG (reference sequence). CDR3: CAWRSREALNTEAFF. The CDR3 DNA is TGTGCCTGGAGAAGTAGGGAGGCTTTGAACACTGAAGCTTTCTTT. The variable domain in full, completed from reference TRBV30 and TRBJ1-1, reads SQTIHQWPATLVQPVGSPLSLECTVEGTSNPNLYWYRQAAGRGLQLLFYSVGIGQISSEVPQNLSASRPQDRQFILSSKKLLLSDSGFYLCAWRSREALNTEAFFGQGTRLTVV.

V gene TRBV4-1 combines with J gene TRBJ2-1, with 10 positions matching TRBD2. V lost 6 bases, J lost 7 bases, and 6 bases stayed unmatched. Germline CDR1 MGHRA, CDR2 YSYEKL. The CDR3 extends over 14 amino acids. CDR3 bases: TGCGCCAGCAGACCAGCGGGAGGGCCTAATGAGCAGTTCTTC. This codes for CASRPAGGPNEQFF.

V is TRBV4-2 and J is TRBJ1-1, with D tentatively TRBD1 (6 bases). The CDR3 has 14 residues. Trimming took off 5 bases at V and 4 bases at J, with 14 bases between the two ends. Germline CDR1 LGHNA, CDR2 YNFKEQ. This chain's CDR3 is CASSATGSVTEAFF. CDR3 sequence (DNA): TGTGCCAGCAGCGCCACAGGGTCGGTCACTGAAGCTTTCTTT.

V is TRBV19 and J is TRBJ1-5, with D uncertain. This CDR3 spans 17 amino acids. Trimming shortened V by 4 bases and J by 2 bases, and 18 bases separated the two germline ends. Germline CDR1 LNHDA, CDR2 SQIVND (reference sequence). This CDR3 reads CASSRIFGPIGNQPQHF. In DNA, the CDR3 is TGTGCCAGTAGTAGGATATTTGGGCCTATTGGCAATCAGCCCCAGCATTTT. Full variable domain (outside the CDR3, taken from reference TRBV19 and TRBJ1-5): DGGITQSPKYLFRKEGQNVTLSCEQNLNHDAMYWYRQDPGQGLRLIYYSQIVNDFQKGDIAEGYSVSREKKESFPLTVTSAQKNPTAFYLCASSRIFGPIGNQPQHFGDGTRLSIL.

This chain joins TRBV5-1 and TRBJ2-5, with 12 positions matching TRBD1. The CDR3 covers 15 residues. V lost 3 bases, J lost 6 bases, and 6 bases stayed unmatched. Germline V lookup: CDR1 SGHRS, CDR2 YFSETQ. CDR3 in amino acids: CASSSGTGGGKTQYF. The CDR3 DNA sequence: TGCGCCAGCAGCTCCGGGACAGGGGGCGGGAAGACCCAGTACTTC.

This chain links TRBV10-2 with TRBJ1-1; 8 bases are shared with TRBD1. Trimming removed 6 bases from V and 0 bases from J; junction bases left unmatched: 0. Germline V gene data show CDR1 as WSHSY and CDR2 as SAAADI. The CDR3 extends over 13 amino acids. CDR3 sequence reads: CASRDRVNTEAFF. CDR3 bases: TGCGCCAGCAGGGACAGGGTGAACACTGAAGCTTTCTTT.

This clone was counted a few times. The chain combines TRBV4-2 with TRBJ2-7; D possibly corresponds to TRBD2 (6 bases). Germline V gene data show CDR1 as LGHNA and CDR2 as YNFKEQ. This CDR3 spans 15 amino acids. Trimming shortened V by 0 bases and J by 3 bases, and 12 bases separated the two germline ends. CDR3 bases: TGTGCCAGCAGCCAAGAAAGGGCTAGCGTCTACGAGCAGTACTTC. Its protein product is CASSQERASVYEQYF.

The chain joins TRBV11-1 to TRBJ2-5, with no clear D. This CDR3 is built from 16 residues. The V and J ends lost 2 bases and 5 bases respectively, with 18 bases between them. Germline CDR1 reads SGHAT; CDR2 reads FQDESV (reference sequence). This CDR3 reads CASSLYLGVRVETQYF. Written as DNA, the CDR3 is TGTGCCAGCAGCTTATATCTAGGCGTGCGTGTGGAGACCCAGTACTTC.

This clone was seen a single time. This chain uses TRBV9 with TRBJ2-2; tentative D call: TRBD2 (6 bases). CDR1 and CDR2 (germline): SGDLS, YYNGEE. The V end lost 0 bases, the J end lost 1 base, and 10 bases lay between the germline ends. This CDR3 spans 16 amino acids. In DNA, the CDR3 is TGTGCCAGCAGCGTAGGCGCGGGGCGGAACACCGGGGAGCTGTTTTTT. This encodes CASSVGAGRNTGELFF.

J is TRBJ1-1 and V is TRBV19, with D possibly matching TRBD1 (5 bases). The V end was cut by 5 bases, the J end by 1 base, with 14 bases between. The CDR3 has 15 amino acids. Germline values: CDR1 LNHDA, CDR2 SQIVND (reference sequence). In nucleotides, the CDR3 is TGTGCCAGTAGTCCTTACCGGGGGGAGAACACTGAAGCTTTCTTT. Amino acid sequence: CASSPYRGENTEAFF. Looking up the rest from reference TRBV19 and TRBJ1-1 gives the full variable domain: DGGITQSPKYLFRKEGQNVTLSCEQNLNHDAMYWYRQDPGQGLRLIYYSQIVNDFQKGDIAEGYSVSREKKESFPLTVTSAQKNPTAFYLCASSPYRGENTEAFFGQGTRLTVV.

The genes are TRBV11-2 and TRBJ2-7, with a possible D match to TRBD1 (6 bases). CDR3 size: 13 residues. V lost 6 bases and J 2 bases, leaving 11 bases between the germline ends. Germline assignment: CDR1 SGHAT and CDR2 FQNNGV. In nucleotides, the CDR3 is TGTGCCAGCAGTATGGACAGAGCCTACGAGCAGTACTTC. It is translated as CASSMDRAYEQYF.

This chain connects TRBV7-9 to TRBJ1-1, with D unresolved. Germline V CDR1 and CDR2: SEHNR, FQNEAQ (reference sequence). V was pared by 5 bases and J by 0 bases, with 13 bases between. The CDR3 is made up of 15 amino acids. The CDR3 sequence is CASSPRTGLNTEAFF. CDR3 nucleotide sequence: TGTGCCAGCAGCCCCCGGACGGGGTTGAACACTGAAGCTTTCTTT.